Presented here are 25 T cell receptor beta chains from one specimen sequenced in a study of monozygotic twins with inflammatory bowel disease. Each CDR3 protein gets one entry in TCRdb, which reprocessed the 5' RACE reads and gives no DNA. In all, the sample yields 300,000 to 450,000 distinct CDR3 sequences. The specimen sequenced was blood. These receptors came from a human donor with ulcerative colitis or Crohn's disease, or a healthy co-twin of an affected twin (not recorded which).

V and J are TRBV6-1 and TRBJ2-3; the D gene TCRdb calls, TRBD1, cannot be checked with no DNA. The CDR3 extends over 15 amino acids. Germline V gene lookup returns CDR1 MNHNS and CDR2 SASEGT. CDR3 protein: CASCLDRGSPDTQYF.

The chain employs TRBV6-5 and TRBJ2-1; TCRdb's assignment of TRBD1 cannot be checked, as there is no DNA. Germline lookup yields CDR1 MNHEY and CDR2 SVGAGI. The CDR3 contains 12 residues. CDR3 loop: CASSYSGTGLFF.

J is TRBJ1-2 and V is TRBV12-3 or TRBV12-4; TCRdb's D call of TRBD1 is untestable without DNA. The CDR3 extends over 15 amino acids. CDR3: CASSFQDRGPIGYTF.

V and J are TRBV3-1 and TRBJ1-5; TCRdb gives TRBD1 as the D gene, but with no DNA this cannot be confirmed. This CDR3 is built from 18 residues. CDR1 and CDR2 from the germline V gene are LGHDT and YNNKEL (reference sequence). The CDR3 spells CASSQGRDAGGLRQPQHF.

The chain has TRBV12-3 or TRBV12-4 and TRBJ1-1. This CDR3 has 11 residues. The CDR3 reads CASSLGRTAFF.

This chain uses TRBV11-2 with TRBJ2-1; the TCRdb call, TRBD2, lacks DNA for checking. This CDR3 has 16 residues. Germline CDR1 and CDR2: SGHAT and FQNNGV. The CDR3 region is CASSLGQGPIYNEQFF.

This chain joins TRBV28 and TRBJ2-2; without DNA, the TCRdb call of TRBD1 cannot be checked. There are 15 residues in the CDR3. Germline CDR1 and CDR2: MDHEN and SYDVKM. This chain's CDR3 is CASSYPTGSVGELFF.

This chain links TRBV4-2 with TRBJ1-4. The CDR3 consists of 12 residues. CDR1 LGHNA and CDR2 YNFKEQ come from the germline V gene. The CDR3 loop reads CASRMGGEKLFF.

The chain has TRBV27 and TRBJ2-2; the TRBD1 assignment by TCRdb is unverifiable without DNA. The germline V gene has CDR1 MNHEY and CDR2 SMNVEV (reference sequence). This CDR3 comprises 14 residues. CDR3 sequence reads: CASTSGDTTGELFF.

J is TRBJ1-2 and V is TRBV12-3 or TRBV12-4; TCRdb picks TRBD1, but there is no DNA to check that call. CDR3 length: 15 residues. CDR3 amino acids: CASSRSGGDNYGYTF.

The chain employs TRBV9 and TRBJ1-3; there is no DNA to check the TCRdb D call of TRBD1. There are 15 residues in the CDR3. Germline loops: CDR1 SGDLS, CDR2 YYNGEE. This CDR3 reads CASSVEGRTGNTIYF.

The chain uses TRBV10-3 and TRBJ2-2. CDR3 length: 12 amino acids. Germline V CDR1 and CDR2: ENHRY, SYGVKD. The CDR3 is CAISESPGELFF.

The chain has TRBV7-9 and TRBJ2-1; lacking DNA, the TRBD1 call made by TCRdb goes unchecked. Germline V gives CDR1 SEHNR, CDR2 FQNEAQ (reference sequence). This CDR3 region has 14 residues. CDR3 amino acids: CASSLSQGVNEQFF.

V is TRBV20-1 and J is TRBJ2-2; TCRdb picks TRBD1, but there is no DNA to check that call. This CDR3 spans 16 amino acids. Germline V lookup: CDR1 DFQATT, CDR2 SNEGSKA (reference sequence). CDR3: CSARDRGGGLEGELFF.

This chain uses TRBV20-1 with TRBJ1-1; with no DNA, the TCRdb D assignment of TRBD1 cannot be verified. The CDR3 length is 15 residues. Germline CDR1 and CDR2: DFQATT and SNEGSKA (reference sequence). This CDR3 is CSARDRGRGGTEAFF.

The chain carries TRBV5-1 and TRBJ1-6. The CDR3 covers 18 residues. CDR1 is SGHRS and CDR2 is YFSETQ in the germline V gene. The CDR3 region is CASSSGTAESSYNSPLHF.

The genes are TRBV6-2 or TRBV6-3 and TRBJ2-7; there is no DNA to check the TCRdb D call of TRBD1. CDR1 is MNHEY and CDR2 is SVGEGT in the germline V gene. CDR3 length: 14 amino acids. The CDR3 reads CASSLTDLSYEQYF.

This chain joins TRBV7-9 and TRBJ1-2. The CDR3 runs 13 residues. Germline lookup yields CDR1 SEHNR and CDR2 FQNEAQ (reference sequence). CDR3 in amino acids: CASSLELSAGYTF.

V usage is TRBV19 and J usage is TRBJ1-5; TCRdb indicates TRBD1, and absent DNA this call remains unverified. The CDR3 spans 16 residues. Germline V lookup: CDR1 LNHDA, CDR2 SQIVND (reference sequence). CDR3 loop: CASSIRSGRGKQPQHF.

J is TRBJ1-1 and V is TRBV12-3 or TRBV12-4; there is no DNA to check the TCRdb D call of TRBD1. CDR3 length equals 14 residues. The CDR3 protein is CASRPTGGATEAFF.

The V gene is TRBV5-6, the J gene TRBJ2-1; TCRdb gives TRBD1 as the D gene, but with no DNA this cannot be confirmed. This CDR3 has 16 residues. The germline gives CDR1 SGHDT, CDR2 YYEEEE. The CDR3 loop is CASSLGGIPLLNEQFF.

The chain recombines TRBV12-3 or TRBV12-4 with TRBJ1-6; TCRdb calls TRBD1, which cannot be checked without DNA. CDR3 length: 16 residues. CDR3: CASRFGGYLDNSPLYF.

This rearrangement joins TRBV29-1 to TRBJ1-5; the D gene TCRdb calls, TRBD1, cannot be checked with no DNA. Germline CDR1 SQVTM, CDR2 ANQGSEA. This CDR3 contains 15 residues. CDR3: CSASQGQNSNQPQHF.

The chain has TRBV4-2 and TRBJ2-1; the D call of TRBD2 rests on TCRdb alone, since no DNA is present to check it. The CDR3 has 16 amino acids. CDR1 and CDR2 (germline): LGHNA, YNFKEQ. CDR3 region: CASSQMLAGGDNEQFF.

J is TRBJ1-1 and V is TRBV7-3; the TRBD1 assignment by TCRdb is unverifiable without DNA. Germline assignment: CDR1 SGHTA and CDR2 FQGTGA. This CDR3 contains 17 residues. The CDR3 here is CASSLFPGSPGDTEAFF.